One sample yielded the 18 T cell receptor beta chains listed below, sequenced in a study of T cell responses to AZD1222 COVID-19 vaccine (dated by TCRdb to 2020 to 2023). In the paper's terms, the time point label means: about 28 days (+/-7) after the second vaccine dose. The intended sense of this specimen's treatment or condition label: meningococcal conjugate vaccine given as trial control. The library was made by the immunoSEQ multiplex PCR assay. What TCRdb holds here is the immuneACCESS table cut down to in-frame rearrangements. Part of the clones is not present; checked against another copy, under half of the missing clones reflect an unresolved V gene, and the others are unexplained. The sample table records 180,000 or so clones; 90% of these occur just once. More than 4% of the sample is held by the ten biggest clonotypes. Here the sequenced sample was peripheral blood, taken 28 days after the second dose of the MenACWY control vaccine. These receptor sequences come from an adult who received the MenACWY meningococcal vaccine as a control.

The V and J genes are TRBV5-1 and TRBJ1-5; no definite D call. There are 16 residues in the CDR3. The germline V and J ends were trimmed by 0 bases and 1 base, with 11 bases remaining between them. In germline, CDR1 is SGHRS, CDR2 YFSETQ. The CDR3 here is CASSLGAGNSNQPQHF. The DNA of the CDR3 is TGCGCCAGCAGCTTGGGGGCCGGGAACAGCAATCAGCCCCAGCATTTT.

The chain has TRBV28 and TRBJ2-6; D ambiguous. V lost 3 bases and J lost 1, with 7 bases in between. This CDR3 region has 15 residues. Germline V gene data show CDR1 as MDHEN and CDR2 as SYDVKM. CDR3 sequence: CASSLGLSGANVLTF. DNA of the CDR3: TGTGCCAGCAGTTTGGGCCTTTCTGGGGCCAACGTCCTGACTTTC.

This chain uses TRBV10-2 with TRBJ1-1; D is unresolved. The V end lost 4 bases, the J end lost 4 bases, and 7 bases lay between the germline ends. Germline values: CDR1 WSHSY, CDR2 SAAADI. CDR3 length: 12 amino acids. CDR3 region: CASSVSGTEAFF. The CDR3 DNA reads TGCGCCAGCAGTGTATCGGGCACTGAAGCTTTCTTT.

This chain joins TRBV27 and TRBJ2-5; D may be TRBD2 (6 bases). V was cut by 5 bases and J by 0 bases, with 16 bases left in between. CDR1 is MNHEY, CDR2 SMNVEV, per germline (reference sequence). The CDR3 is 16 amino acids. The CDR3 sequence is CASSPYPRDYQETQYF. CDR3 DNA: TGTGCCAGCAGTCCTTACCCCCGGGACTACCAAGAGACCCAGTACTTC.

The table lists this clone with a count of one. The sample carries other DNA sequences with the same CDR3. This chain connects TRBV28 to TRBJ2-7; a possible D gene is TRBD1 (5 bases). From germline, CDR1 is MDHEN and CDR2 SYDVKM. With 3 bases removed from V and 2 bases from J, the gap between germline ends came to 11 bases. The CDR3 spans 14 residues. CDR3 in DNA: TGTGCCAGCAGTTTTGGACAACTCGCCTACGAGCAGTACTTC. Its translation is CASSFGQLAYEQYF. The whole variable domain, remainder taken from reference TRBV28 and TRBJ2-7, is DVKVTQSSRYLVKRTGEKVFLECVQDMDHENMFWYRQDPGLGLRLIYFSYDVKMKEKGDIPEGYSVSREKKERFSLILESASTNQTSMYLCASSFGQLAYEQYFGPGTRLTVT.

The CDR3 here is CARPLLAYNEQFF. Here the CDR3 DNA reads TGTGCCAGGCCTCTACTAGCGTACAATGAGCAGTTCTTC. This chain connects TRBV6-5 to TRBJ2-1; 7 bases match TRBD2. Looked up from germline, CDR1 is MNHEY and CDR2 is SVGAGI. V was clipped by 9 bases and J by 4 bases; unmatched bases: 6. CDR3 length: 13 residues.

This chain uses TRBV5-1 with TRBJ1-5; D may be TRBD1 (6 bases). The V end was cut by 0 bases, the J end by 5 bases, with 12 bases between. CDR3 length: 15 residues. The germline CDR1 and CDR2 sequences are SGHRS and YFSETQ. The CDR3 spells CASSLAGEGDQPQHF. The CDR3 nucleotides read TGCGCCAGCAGCTTGGCCGGGGAGGGGGATCAGCCCCAGCATTTT.

The gene calls are TRBV10-3 and TRBJ2-7; TRBD2 aligns across 10 bases. Germline V gene sequence: CDR1 ENHRY, CDR2 SYGVKD. The trim removed 3 bases at V and 4 bases at J, leaving 6 bases unmatched. The CDR3 contains 15 residues. The CDR3 coding sequence is TGTGCCATCAGTGACACTCTAGCGGGAGTTTACGAGCAGTACTTC. This encodes CAISDTLAGVYEQYF.

This chain links TRBV20-1 with TRBJ1-1; D gene uncertain. Germline CDR1 is DFQATT and CDR2 is SNEGSKA (reference sequence). The CDR3 contains 14 residues. V lost 3 bases and J lost 5, with 16 bases in between. CDR3 residues: CSASSRQRVTEAFF. The CDR3 nucleotides are TGCAGTGCTAGTTCTCGTCAGAGGGTGACTGAAGCTTTCTTT.

The CDR3 loop is CASTSPGMEYLYGYTF. The CDR3 DNA sequence: TGTGCCAGCACCTCACCGGGGATGGAATACCTCTATGGCTACACCTTC. The rearrangement links TRBV6-6 to TRBJ1-2; D is undetermined. Per germline, CDR1 MNHNY and CDR2 SVGAGI (reference sequence). Deletions cut 7 bases from V and 4 bases from J, with 22 bases between. CDR3 size: 16 residues.

The rearrangement uses TRBV6-2 or TRBV6-3 and TRBJ2-3, with 16 nucleotides matching TRBD2. Per germline, CDR1 MNHEY and CDR2 SVGEGT. The trim removed 4 bases at V and 4 bases at J, leaving 5 bases unmatched. The CDR3 covers 17 residues. CDR3 in DNA: TGTGCCAGCAGTTGGGGGACTAGCGGGAGGGAGGCAGATACGCAGTATTTT. Protein: CASSWGTSGREADTQYF.

The V gene is TRBV19, the J gene TRBJ1-1; D ambiguous. CDR3 length: 12 residues. Germline lookup yields CDR1 LNHDA and CDR2 SQIVND (reference sequence). Trimming removed 10 bases at V and 1 base at J, with 10 bases between. Here the CDR3 DNA reads TGTGCCACCTCCGACCGGAACACTGAAGCTTTCTTT. Translated, it gives CATSDRNTEAFF.

The CDR3 DNA sequence: TGTGCCAGCAAAACAGAAAAACTGTTTTTT. Protein: CASKTEKLFF. The chain joins TRBV6-4 to TRBJ1-4; D unclear. The germline V gene encodes CDR1 MRHNA and CDR2 SNTAGT. The V end lost 7 bases, the J end lost 8 bases, and 5 bases lay between the germline ends. The CDR3 length is 10 residues.

J is TRBJ2-5 and V is TRBV2; D is unclear. The CDR3 runs 15 residues. Germline-derived CDR1 and CDR2 are SNHLY and FYNNEI. Trimming removed 5 bases from V and 1 base from J, with 14 bases in between. The CDR3 region has the DNA TGTGCCAGCAGTCCCGGCTCACCCCTCCAAGAGACCCAGTACTTC. Protein: CASSPGSPLQETQYF.

The gene calls are TRBV5-1 and TRBJ2-2; TRBD1 agrees at 7 bases. The germline V gene has CDR1 SGHRS and CDR2 YFSETQ. Trimming cost V 5 bases and J 4 bases; bases outside gene matches: 17. CDR3 length: 18 amino acids. The CDR3 coding sequence is TGCGCCAGCAGTTACCCGACAGGGATAGTAATGGCCACCGGGGAGCTGTTTTTT. Its translation is CASSYPTGIVMATGELFF.

This chain joins TRBV10-3 and TRBJ2-1; 8 bases agree with TRBD2. The CDR3 runs 20 residues. Germline V gene lookup returns CDR1 ENHRY and CDR2 SYGVKD. The V and J ends lost 2 bases and 0 bases, in that order; junction bases with no gene match: 15. The chain's CDR3 is CAISEEGHPRSGSSYNEQFF. The CDR3 DNA follows: TGTGCCATCAGTGAGGAGGGACACCCTCGGAGCGGGAGCTCCTACAATGAGCAGTTCTTC.

The gene calls are TRBV15 and TRBJ1-1; D not resolved. Looked up from germline, CDR1 is LNHNV and CDR2 is YYDKDF (reference sequence). The germline V and J ends were trimmed by 5 bases and 6 bases, with 19 bases remaining between them. The CDR3 is made up of 15 amino acids. The CDR3 nucleotides are TGTGCCACCAGCGATGGGGTCTTCCCCCCCCCTGAAGCTTTCTTT. This encodes CATSDGVFPPPEAFF.

The gene calls are TRBV19 and TRBJ2-5; D not certain. Trimming cost V 5 bases and J 3 bases, with 13 bases left between them. The CDR3 spans 14 residues. Germline loops: CDR1 LNHDA, CDR2 SQIVND (reference sequence). CDR3 sequence: CASSFSPREETQYF. The CDR3 region has the DNA TGTGCCAGTAGTTTCTCTCCAAGGGAAGAGACCCAGTACTTC.